The sequence of this T cell receptor (beta chain) was determined in a study of T-cell reconstitution after alpha-beta-depleted transplantation in children. Study-wide findings and caveats: Some patients' high day-60 TCRbeta diversity was attributed to recipient cells surviving conditioning.

This clonotype was observed a handful of times. Its antigen remains unidentified. Unique molecular identifiers were incorporated during preparation of the TCRbeta library. Using its own MiXCR run on the PCR reads, TCRdb lists one record per CDR3 protein. Of over 200,000 distinct CDR3 sequences listed, around a sixth are singletons. This TCR derives from a male patient aged 2 to 9 who had a stem cell transplant for acute lymphoblastic leukemia, so the T cells may come from the graft donor. The source was PBMCs, mostly from graft donor cells, collected 360 days after TCRalphabeta/CD19-depleted stem cell transplant.

Here the CDR3 reads CASSSTGQGADEKLFF. The CDR3 region has the DNA TGTGCCAGCAGTTCCACCGGACAGGGGGCTGATGAAAAACTGTTTTTT. The chain employs TRBV6-5 and TRBJ1-4; TRBD1 agrees at 11 bases. V lost 4 bases to trimming and J lost 6 bases; unmatched junction nucleotides: 7. This CDR3 region has 16 residues. Germline CDR1 is MNHEY and CDR2 is SVGAGI.